These 11 T cell receptor beta chains originate from one sample sequenced in a study of graft-versus-host responses after intestinal transplantation. Their antigens are not known. The table came from immunoSEQ multiplex PCR; TCRdb's copy has only in-frame clones and leaves some out. The table has around 45,000 clones, roughly 91% seen once; the top ten hold roughly 2.5%. Sequenced here: unstimulated CD4+ T cells sorted from spleen or lymph node cells, sampled before transplant. The receptor source for this set is a human donor who was the organ donor for an intestinal transplant.

The gene calls are TRBV6-5 and TRBJ2-7, with D perhaps being TRBD1 or TRBD2 (5 bases each). V was trimmed by 4 bases and J by 2 bases, leaving 18 bases between them. The CDR3 length is 16 residues. Germline values: CDR1 MNHEY, CDR2 SVGAGI. DNA of the CDR3: TGTGCCAGCAGTTCATCAAGGGCAGGGAGAACCTACGAGCAGTACTTC. It codes for CASSSSRAGRTYEQYF.

This clone occurred once. The rearrangement uses TRBV19 and TRBJ1-5; D is unresolved. The CDR3 runs 16 residues. Deletions cut 5 bases from V and 7 bases from J, with 21 bases between. The germline CDR1 and CDR2 sequences are LNHDA and SQIVND (reference sequence). Written as DNA, the CDR3 is TGTGCCAGTAGTTTCATAGCCGTAGGGCTTGGCCAGCCCCAGCATTTT. Residues: CASSFIAVGLGQPQHF.

This clone has only a few counts. The rearrangement links TRBV13 to TRBJ2-7; 13 positions match TRBD2. The V gene's germline CDR1 is PRHDT and CDR2 FYEKMQ (reference sequence). J lost 6 bases, V lost 3 bases, and 2 bases had no gene match. The CDR3 length is 14 residues. CDR3 nucleotides: TGTGCCAGCAGCTTTAGGACTAGCGGGAGCGAGCAGTACTTC. Translated, it gives CASSFRTSGSEQYF. Using reference TRBV13 and TRBJ2-7 for the parts outside the CDR3, the full variable domain is AAGVIQSPRHLIKEKRETATLKCYPIPRHDTVYWYQQGPGQDPQFLISFYEKMQSDKGSIPDRFSAQQFSDYHSELNMSSLELGDSALYFCASSFRTSGSEQYFGPGTRLTVT.

The chain is built from TRBV29-1 and TRBJ1-1; 11 bases line up with TRBD1. Per the germline V gene, CDR1 is SQVTM and CDR2 is ANQGSEA. The ends lost 3 bases at V and 3 bases at J; junction bases unmatched: 3. The CDR3 runs to 14 residues. The CDR3 DNA sequence: TGCAGCGTTGAGGACAGGGGGCCGGACACTGAAGCTTTCTTT. Protein: CSVEDRGPDTEAFF.

V and J are TRBV21-1 and TRBJ2-3; the D segment call TRBD2 is taken from the table without a DNA check. TRBV21-1 is annotated as a pseudogene. The CDR3 runs to 17 residues. Written as DNA, the CDR3 is TGTGCCAGCAGACACGGGATGGCTACAGTCATGCAAGATACGCAGTATTTT. It is translated as CASRHGMATVMQDTQYF.

The CDR3 sequence is CAWTGGSSYNEQFF. DNA of the CDR3: TGTGCCTGGACAGGGGGCTCCTCCTACAATGAGCAGTTCTTC. The chain joins TRBV30 to TRBJ2-1, with 8 positions matching TRBD1. V dropped 4 bases and J dropped 0; count of bases not matched to a gene: 2. The CDR3 contains 14 residues. The germline V gene has CDR1 GTSNPN and CDR2 SVGIG (reference sequence).

The J gene is TRBJ2-4, the V gene TRBV4-3; 8 nucleotides line up with TRBD2. CDR1 and CDR2 from the germline V gene are LGHNA and YSLEER. After removal of 3 bases from V and 4 bases from J, the junction contained 8 bases not matched to a gene. This CDR3 contains 16 residues. The CDR3: CASSHNNLAGKNIQYF. DNA of the CDR3: TGCGCCAGCAGCCATAACAACCTAGCGGGTAAAAACATTCAGTACTTC.

This rearrangement joins TRBV5-1 to TRBJ2-1, with D maybe TRBD2 (6 bases). The CDR3 runs to 15 residues. V was pared by 2 bases and J by 0 bases, with 9 bases between. CDR1 and CDR2 (germline): SGHRS, YFSETQ. The CDR3 bases are TGCGCCAGCAGCTTTCCCGGGAGCTCCTACAATGAGCAGTTCTTC. It translates to CASSFPGSSYNEQFF.

Worth noting for this clone: At one of its ends the junction is not consistent with the germline gene, which may arise from a read error. V gene TRBV19 combines with J gene TRBJ2-7; 8 positions match TRBD1. The CDR3 is 15 residues long. Looked up from germline, CDR1 is LNHDA and CDR2 is SQIVND (reference sequence). The CDR3 nucleotides read TGTGCCAGTAGACAGCACCCGGGACAGGCCTACGAGCAGTGCTTC. This gives the protein CASRQHPGQAYEQCF.

The chain joins TRBV5-1 to TRBJ2-1, with a possible D match to TRBD1 (7 bases). The V gene's germline CDR1 is SGHRS and CDR2 YFSETQ. V was cut by 4 bases and J by 2 bases, with 16 bases left in between. The CDR3 has 16 residues. CDR3 loop: CASSPGGREAYNEQFF. The CDR3 DNA sequence: TGCGCCAGCAGCCCAGGGGGGCGGGAAGCCTACAATGAGCAGTTCTTC.

This clone was observed once. CDR3 protein: CASSQDRVGAFF. The CDR3 DNA reads as TGTGCCAGCAGCCAAGATAGGGTCGGTGCTTTCTTT. This chain joins TRBV4-2 and TRBJ1-1; D is ambiguous. CDR3 length equals 12 residues. Germline assignment: CDR1 LGHNA and CDR2 YNFKEQ. Trimming shortened V by 0 bases and J by 11 bases, and 10 bases separated the two germline ends.